The clone carrying this T cell receptor (beta chain) appeared a few times. The record originates from a study of spatial heterogeneity in lung cancer. Study at large: The study observed each unique TCR and UMI combination more than ten times on average in raw reads.

Every individual TCR cDNA molecule carried its own unique molecular identifier, which allowed correction of PCR and sequencing errors. TCRdb fed the 5' RACE reads into MiXCR, producing one record per CDR3 protein. The data hold just under 45,000 distinct CDR3 sequences, with 20% to 25% observed a single time. This CDR3 comprises 13 residues. The germline V and J ends were trimmed by 4 bases and 9 bases, with 13 bases remaining between them. CDR1 is WNHNN, CDR2 SYGVQD, per germline (reference sequence). The time point denotes: blood at routine non-recurrence follow-up after resection. Sequencing covered unsorted whole RNA taken from tumor, nontumor lung or frozen PBMC.

The sequenced sample was PBMCs, obtained at follow-up. This TCR came from a female donor with early-stage non-small cell lung cancer. J is TRBJ2-1 and V is TRBV10-1, with D perhaps matching TRBD2 (5 bases). The CDR3 sequence is CASSGQLEGEQFF. CDR3 bases: TGCGCCAGCAGTGGACAACTAGAGGGTGAGCAGTTCTTC.